These T cell receptor beta chains were read from a single sample in a study of response to subunit inactivated influenza vaccine. Each CDR3 protein gets one entry after TCRdb re-called the RT-PCR reads with MiXCR. Among 800,000 or so distinct CDR3 sequences listed, around 20% were seen once. Sequencing was performed on PBMCs from blood, taken roughly 5 days after vaccination. The source of these receptors is a man aged 50-60 years who received an inactivated influenza vaccine. Both conserved end residues are part of each CDR3. Each record gives: D gene, J gene, V gene, clone size, CDR3 protein, CDR3 DNA. A D gene is named only where the DNA matches it firmly. Some rows have no size entry. The others give once, few or many, or a class for an expanded clone.

d_call: .; j_call: TRBJ2-5; v_call: TRBV5-6; clone_size: few; cdr3_aa: CASSRRADYQETQYF; cdr3_nt: TGTGCCAGCAGCCGCAGGGCCGATTACCAAGAGACCCAGTACTTC
d_call: TRBD1; j_call: TRBJ2-2; v_call: TRBV20-1; clone_size: many; cdr3_aa: CSAPTGGGLGGELFF; cdr3_nt: TGCAGTGCTCCGACAGGGGGCGGTTTAGGCGGGGAGCTGTTTTTT
d_call: TRBD2; j_call: TRBJ2-5; v_call: TRBV11-1; clone_size: .; cdr3_aa: CASSPGVAGDPHQETQYF; cdr3_nt: TGTGCCAGCAGCCCTGGGGTAGCGGGAGATCCCCACCAAGAGACCCAGTACTTC
d_call: TRBD1; j_call: TRBJ1-3; v_call: TRBV20-1; clone_size: .; cdr3_aa: CSARDGTAGNTIYF; cdr3_nt: TGCAGTGCTAGAGATGGGACAGCCGGAAACACCATATATTTT
d_call: .; j_call: TRBJ1-1; v_call: TRBV7-2; clone_size: few; cdr3_aa: CASTSQGMAEAFF; cdr3_nt: TGTGCCAGCACCTCGCAGGGCATGGCTGAAGCTTTCTTT
d_call: .; j_call: TRBJ2-6; v_call: TRBV29-1; clone_size: few; cdr3_aa: CSVVGGHDSGANVLTF; cdr3_nt: TGCAGCGTTGTTGGGGGCCATGACTCTGGGGCCAACGTCCTGACTTTC
d_call: TRBD2; j_call: TRBJ2-3; v_call: TRBV6-1; clone_size: few; cdr3_aa: CASSPAGGPGDTQYF; cdr3_nt: TGTGCCAGCAGTCCAGCGGGAGGGCCGGGGGATACGCAGTATTTT
d_call: TRBD2; j_call: TRBJ2-5; v_call: TRBV20-1; clone_size: few; cdr3_aa: CSAPIAGGSKTQYF; cdr3_nt: TGCAGTGCTCCAATAGCGGGAGGGTCGAAGACCCAGTACTTC
d_call: TRBD2; j_call: TRBJ2-1; v_call: TRBV5-1; clone_size: many; cdr3_aa: CASSLGAGPYNEQFF; cdr3_nt: TGTGCCAGCAGCTTAGGAGCGGGGCCGTACAATGAGCAGTTCTTC
d_call: TRBD2; j_call: TRBJ2-3; v_call: TRBV27; clone_size: .; cdr3_aa: CASSLPPLTSGVADTRYF; cdr3_nt: TGTGCCAGCAGTTTACCCCCCCTGACTAGCGGGGTGGCAGATACGCGGTATTTT
d_call: TRBD2; j_call: TRBJ2-1; v_call: TRBV20-1; clone_size: .; cdr3_aa: CSASSGLAGGSSYNEQFF; cdr3_nt: TGCAGTGCTAGCTCGGGACTAGCGGGGGGGAGCTCCTACAATGAGCAGTTCTTC
d_call: TRBD1; j_call: TRBJ2-7; v_call: TRBV10-1; clone_size: .; cdr3_aa: CASSETGATDQYF; cdr3_nt: TGCGCCAGCAGTGAAACAGGGGCTACCGACCAGTACTTC
d_call: .; j_call: TRBJ1-1; v_call: TRBV5-1; clone_size: .; cdr3_aa: CASSGPQEYTEAFF; cdr3_nt: TGCGCCAGCAGCGGACCACAGGAGTACACTGAAGCTTTCTTT
d_call: .; j_call: TRBJ1-6; v_call: TRBV5-1; clone_size: .; cdr3_aa: CASSRRTDYNSPLHF; cdr3_nt: TGCGCCAGCAGCCGGCGGACAGACTATAATTCACCCCTCCACTTT